These 2 T cell receptor beta chains were sequenced from one sample in a study of cytomegalovirus exposure and HLA in healthy donors. Primers for the PCR totalled 60 Vbeta and 13 Jbeta. Assay used: immunoSEQ multiplex PCR; TCRdb lists only in-frame clones, some missing. The top ten hold approximately 6.8% of the sample, which has 110,000 to 150,000 clones, 75% seen once. The sequencing sample was made of PBMCs. Source of these receptors: a young man in good health and CMV-seronegative.

This chain connects TRBV19 to TRBJ1-2; 11 positions agree with TRBD1. The CDR3 loop spans 16 amino acids. Germline CDR1 reads LNHDA; CDR2 reads SQIVND (reference sequence). V was clipped by 5 bases and J by 3 bases; unmatched bases: 8. CDR3 in DNA: TGTGCCAGTAGTTGGACAGGGGGCTTTGGGGACTATGGCTACACCTTC. Its translation: CASSWTGGFGDYGYTF.

The chain uses TRBV15 and TRBJ1-4; the D is unclear. This CDR3 contains 17 residues. Germline-derived CDR1 and CDR2 are LNHNV and YYDKDF (reference sequence). V shed 3 bases and J shed 4 bases, with 18 bases lying between them. As DNA, the CDR3 is TGTGCCACCAGCAGTCCGATAGATGTCCGTCTTAATGAAAAACTGTTTTTT. Translated, it gives CATSSPIDVRLNEKLFF. Full variable domain (missing parts from reference TRBV15 and TRBJ1-4): DAMVIQNPRYQVTQFGKPVTLSCSQTLNHNVMYWYQQKSSQAPKLLFHYYDKDFNNEADTPDNFQSRRPNTSFCFLDIRSPGLGDTAMYLCATSSPIDVRLNEKLFFGSGTQLSVL.